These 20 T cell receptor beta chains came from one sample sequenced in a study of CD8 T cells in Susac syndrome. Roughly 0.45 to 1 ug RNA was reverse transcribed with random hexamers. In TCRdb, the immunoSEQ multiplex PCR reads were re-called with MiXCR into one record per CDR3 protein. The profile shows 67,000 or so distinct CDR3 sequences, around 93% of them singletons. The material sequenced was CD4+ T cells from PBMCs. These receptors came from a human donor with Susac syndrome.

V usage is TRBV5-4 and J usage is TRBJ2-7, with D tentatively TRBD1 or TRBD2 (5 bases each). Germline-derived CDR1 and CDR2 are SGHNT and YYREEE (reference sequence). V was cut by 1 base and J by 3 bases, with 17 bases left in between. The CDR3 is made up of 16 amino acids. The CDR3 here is CASSLPRGKALYEQYF. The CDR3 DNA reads TGTGCCAGCAGCTTGCCCCGGGGCAAGGCCCTCTACGAGCAGTACTTC.

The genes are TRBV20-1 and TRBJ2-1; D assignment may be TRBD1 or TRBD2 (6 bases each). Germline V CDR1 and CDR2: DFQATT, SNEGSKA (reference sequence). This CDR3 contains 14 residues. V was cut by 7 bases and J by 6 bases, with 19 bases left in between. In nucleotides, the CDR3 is TGCAGTGTTTTCGTGGGGGGCCTTACCAATGAGCAGTTCTTC. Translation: CSVFVGGLTNEQFF.

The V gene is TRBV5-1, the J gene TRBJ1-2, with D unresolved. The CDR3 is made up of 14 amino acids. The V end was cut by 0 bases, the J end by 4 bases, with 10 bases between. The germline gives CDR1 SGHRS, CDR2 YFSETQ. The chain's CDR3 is CASSLELRSYGYTF. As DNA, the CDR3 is TGCGCCAGCAGCTTGGAATTGCGGAGCTATGGCTACACCTTC.

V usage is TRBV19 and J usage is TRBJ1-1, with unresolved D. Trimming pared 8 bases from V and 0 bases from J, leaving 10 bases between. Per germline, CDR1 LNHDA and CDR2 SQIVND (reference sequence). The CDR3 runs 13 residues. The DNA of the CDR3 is TGTGCCAGTTCGACCGGTCTGAACACTGAAGCTTTCTTT. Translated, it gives CASSTGLNTEAFF.

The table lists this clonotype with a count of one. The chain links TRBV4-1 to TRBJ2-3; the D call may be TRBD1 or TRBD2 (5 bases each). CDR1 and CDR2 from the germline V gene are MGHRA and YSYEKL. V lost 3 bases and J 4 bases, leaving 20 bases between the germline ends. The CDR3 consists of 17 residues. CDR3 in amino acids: CASSQPTGALRADTQYF. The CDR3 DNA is TGCGCCAGCAGCCAGCCAACCGGGGCCCTCCGAGCAGATACGCAGTATTTT.

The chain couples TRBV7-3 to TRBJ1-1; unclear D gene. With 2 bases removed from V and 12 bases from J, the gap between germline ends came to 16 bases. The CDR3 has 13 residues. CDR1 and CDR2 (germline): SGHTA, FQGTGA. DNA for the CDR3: TGTGCCAGCAGCTTATCCCATTCCCCGGCGCCTTTCTTT. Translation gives CASSLSHSPAPFF.

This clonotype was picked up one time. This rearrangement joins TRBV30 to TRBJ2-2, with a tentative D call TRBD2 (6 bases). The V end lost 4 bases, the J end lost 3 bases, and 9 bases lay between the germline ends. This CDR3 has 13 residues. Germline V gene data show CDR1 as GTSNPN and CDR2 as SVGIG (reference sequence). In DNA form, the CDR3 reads TGTGCCTGGACCAGGGAGGACACCGGGGAGCTGTTTTTT. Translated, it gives CAWTREDTGELFF.

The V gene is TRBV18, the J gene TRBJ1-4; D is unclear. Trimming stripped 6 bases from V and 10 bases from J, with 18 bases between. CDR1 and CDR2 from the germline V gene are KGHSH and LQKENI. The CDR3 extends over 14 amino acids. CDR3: CASSMSSMTVKLFF. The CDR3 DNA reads TGTGCCAGCTCTATGTCCTCCATGACGGTAAAACTGTTTTTT. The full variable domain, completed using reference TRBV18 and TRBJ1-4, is NAGVMQNPRHLVRRRGQEARLRCSPMKGHSHVYWYRQLPEEGLKFMVYLQKENIIDESGMPKERFSAEFPKEGPSILRIQQVVRGDSAAYFCASSMSSMTVKLFFGSGTQLSVL.

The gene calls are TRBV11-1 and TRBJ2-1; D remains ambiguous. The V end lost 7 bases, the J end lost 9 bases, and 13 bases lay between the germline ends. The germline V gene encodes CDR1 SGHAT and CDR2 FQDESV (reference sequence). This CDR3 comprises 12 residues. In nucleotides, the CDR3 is TGTGCCAGCAACCTGGACGGAACTGAGCAGTTCTTC. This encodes CASNLDGTEQFF.

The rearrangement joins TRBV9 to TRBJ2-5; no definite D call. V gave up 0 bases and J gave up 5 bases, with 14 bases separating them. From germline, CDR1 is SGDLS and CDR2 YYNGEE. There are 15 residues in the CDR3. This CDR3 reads CASSVGSLPGETQYF. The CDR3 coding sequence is TGTGCCAGCAGCGTAGGATCCCTCCCCGGGGAGACCCAGTACTTC.

The CDR3, as DNA: TGTGCCAGCAGCTTCGGAGACTCTGGAAACACCATATATTTT. Translated: CASSFGDSGNTIYF. The gene calls are TRBV7-9 and TRBJ1-3, with D hard to call. Per the germline V gene, CDR1 is SEHNR and CDR2 is FQNEAQ (reference sequence). The CDR3 has 14 residues. Trimming stripped 3 bases from V and 0 bases from J, with 6 bases between.

The CDR3 sequence is CASSPTQGPSPLHF. The CDR3 DNA is TGCGCCAGCAGCCCTACACAGGGACCCTCACCCCTCCACTTT. The rearrangement uses TRBV5-1 and TRBJ1-6, with D maybe TRBD1 (6 bases). The CDR3 totals 14 residues. Germline assignment: CDR1 SGHRS and CDR2 YFSETQ. V was clipped by 4 bases and J by 10 bases, with 15 bases between them.

The CDR3 loop is CAWSGVAGGRETQYF. As DNA, the CDR3 is TGTGCCTGGAGTGGGGTAGCGGGGGGCCGGGAGACCCAGTACTTC. V gene TRBV30 combines with J gene TRBJ2-5; 10 bases are shared with TRBD2. Trimming removed 1 base from V and 5 bases from J; junction bases left unmatched: 7. The germline V gene has CDR1 GTSNPN and CDR2 SVGIG (reference sequence). This CDR3 is 15 amino acids long.

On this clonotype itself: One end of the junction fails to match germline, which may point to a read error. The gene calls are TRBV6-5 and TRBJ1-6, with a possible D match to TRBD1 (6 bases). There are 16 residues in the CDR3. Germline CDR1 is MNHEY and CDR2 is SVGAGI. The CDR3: CASSHSGVLHNSPLHF. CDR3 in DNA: TGTGCCAGCAGTCACTCAGGGGTATTACATAATTCACCCCTCCACTTT.

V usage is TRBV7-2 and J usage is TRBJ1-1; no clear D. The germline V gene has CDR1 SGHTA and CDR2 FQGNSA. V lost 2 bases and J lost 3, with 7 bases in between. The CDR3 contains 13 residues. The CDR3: CASSLQRDTEAFF. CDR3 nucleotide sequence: TGTGCCAGCAGCTTACAGAGGGACACTGAAGCTTTCTTT.

CDR3 loop: CASSQDHRQISGNTIYF. CDR3 DNA: TGTGCCAGCAGCCAAGACCATCGACAGATCTCTGGAAACACCATATATTTT. The chain links TRBV4-2 to TRBJ1-3, with a tentative D call TRBD1 (5 bases). The germline V gene has CDR1 LGHNA and CDR2 YNFKEQ. The CDR3 has 17 amino acids. With 0 bases removed from V and 0 bases from J, the gap between germline ends came to 12 bases.

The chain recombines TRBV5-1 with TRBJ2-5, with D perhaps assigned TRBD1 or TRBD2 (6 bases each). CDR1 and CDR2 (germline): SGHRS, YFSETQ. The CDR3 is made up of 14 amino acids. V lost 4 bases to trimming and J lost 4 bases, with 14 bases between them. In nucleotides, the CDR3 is TGCGCCAGCAGCGCACCGGAGGGGGGAGAGACCCAGTACTTC. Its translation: CASSAPEGGETQYF.

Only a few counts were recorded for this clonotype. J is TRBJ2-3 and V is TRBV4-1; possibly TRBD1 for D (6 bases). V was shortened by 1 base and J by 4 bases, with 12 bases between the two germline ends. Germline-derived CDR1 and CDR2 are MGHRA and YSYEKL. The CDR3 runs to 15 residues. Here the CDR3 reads CASSQGTGSADTQYF. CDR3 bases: TGCGCCAGCAGCCAAGGAACAGGGTCGGCAGATACGCAGTATTTT.

The CDR3 DNA is TGTGCCAGCAGTTCCCCTTACAATGAGCAGTTCTTC. It yields the protein CASSSPYNEQFF. The chain carries TRBV27 and TRBJ2-1, with no clear D. This CDR3 comprises 12 residues. Germline V gene sequence: CDR1 MNHEY, CDR2 SMNVEV (reference sequence). Trimming shortened V by 4 bases and J by 4 bases, and 5 bases separated the two germline ends.

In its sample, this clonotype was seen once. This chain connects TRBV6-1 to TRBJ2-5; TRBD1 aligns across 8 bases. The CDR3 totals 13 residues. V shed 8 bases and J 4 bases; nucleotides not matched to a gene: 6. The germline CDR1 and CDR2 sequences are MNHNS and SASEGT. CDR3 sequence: CASLRGRGETQYF. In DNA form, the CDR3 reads TGTGCCAGCCTCAGGGGGCGCGGAGAGACCCAGTACTTC.